The 5 T cell receptor beta chains in this list originate from one sample, sequenced in a study of T-cell reconstitution after alpha-beta-depleted transplantation in children (dated by TCRdb to about 2016). The treatment or condition label on this specimen signifies: allogeneic hematopoietic cell transplantation with graft depleted of TCRalphabeta T cells and CD19 B cells. Libraries were prepared through PCR. Sequencing was carried out with an Illumina HiSeq 2500. To normalize quantification of the TCRbeta repertoire, the TCR libraries were built with molecular barcoding that relied on unique molecular identifiers. The raw public data were reprocessed by TCRdb itself: fastp quality trimming at Q25, MiXCR clonotype calling, in-frame beta chains only. Duplicate CDR3 protein sequences are folded into a single record with the most common DNA and genes. This sample is represented by approximately 800,000 distinct CDR3 sequences; under 20% of them were singletons. The ten largest clones take up roughly 4.8% of the sample.

Specimen: PBMCs, mostly from graft donor cells, collected 360 days after TCRalphabeta/CD19-depleted stem cell transplant. These receptors originate from a male patient under 18 who had a stem cell transplant for acute lymphoblastic leukemia, so the T cells may come from the graft donor.

The genes are TRBV12-5 and TRBJ2-2, with D uncertain. Germline assignment: CDR1 LGHNT and CDR2 FRNRAP. The CDR3 is 12 residues long. V shed 5 bases and J shed 6 bases, with 7 bases lying between them. The DNA for the CDR3 is TGTGCTAGTGGTCTTGGTTCCGGGGAGCTGTTTTTT. Protein product: CASGLGSGELFF.

This chain joins TRBV5-1 and TRBJ2-1; possibly TRBD2 for D (6 bases). Per the germline V gene, CDR1 is SGHRS and CDR2 is YFSETQ. V shed 1 base and J shed 1 base, with 9 bases lying between them. CDR3 size: 15 residues. CDR3 loop: CASSLLALSYNEQFF. The CDR3 nucleotides read TGCGCCAGCAGCTTGCTAGCGTTGTCCTACAATGAGCAGTTCTTC.

This clonotype was seen only a few times. V usage is TRBV12-3 or TRBV12-4 and J usage is TRBJ2-5; 7 bases align to TRBD2. Trimming at V came to 5 bases and at J to 2 bases, leaving 8 bases not matched to a gene. The CDR3 length is 15 residues. CDR3 sequence: CASSDTGLLQETQYF. CDR3 coding DNA: TGTGCCAGCAGTGATACGGGACTACTACAAGAGACCCAGTACTTC.

The V and J genes are TRBV4-1 and TRBJ2-3, with TRBD2 matching 8 bases. Germline CDR1 reads MGHRA; CDR2 reads YSYEKL. CDR3 length equals 16 residues. J was trimmed by 2 bases and V by 1 base; bases with no gene match: 5. CDR3 coding DNA: TGCGCCAGCAGCCAAGTCAGAGCGGGAGCCACAGATACGCAGTATTTT. Amino acids: CASSQVRAGATDTQYF.

This rearrangement joins TRBV2 to TRBJ1-1; D is ambiguous. Trimming cost V 6 bases and J 6 bases, with 8 bases left between them. The germline V gene has CDR1 SNHLY and CDR2 FYNNEI. This CDR3 is built from 11 residues. The CDR3 bases are TGTGCCAGCAGACCCAAACCTGAAGCTTTCTTT. Protein: CASRPKPEAFF.